The present T cell receptor beta chain was sequenced within a study of shared clonotypes between healthy human individuals. This table comes from immunoSEQ multiplex PCR, and its TCRdb copy is limited to in-frame clones, with some not included. The repertoire includes approximately 1.5 million clones, 98% of them detected once, and roughly 0.36% sits in the top ten. This CDR3 is built from 12 residues. Germline-derived CDR1 and CDR2 are SGHDN and FVKESK. V was clipped by 4 bases and J by 8 bases, with 11 bases between them. Only Caucasian adults living in Nashville, Tennessee made up the donor group. Study-wide results and limits: An expected dependence of interdonor clonotype sharing on sequencing depth was noted. Clonotype sharing across a handful of donors was observed for around 5.1% of naive CD4 clonotypes. Genetic and exposure-history diversity was limited by the small donor number.

Turning to this clone: Its antigen is not known.

This TCR was sampled from a man aged 30 to 39 in good health. The specimen sequenced was naive CD4+ T cells sorted from blood. Subset defined: CD45RA+ positively selected. V gene TRBV14 combines with J gene TRBJ1-2; D remains unclear. The CDR3 region is CASSRGVIGYTF. CDR3 bases: TGTGCCAGCAGCCGAGGAGTTATAGGCTACACCTTC.